The T cell receptor (beta chain) described here comes from a study of T cell repertoires in cytomegalovirus infection. Across the whole study: HLA-B-restricted CMV epitopes that are well studied, plus recently identified HLA-C-restricted ones, were used by the study. Both a matching HLA type and CMV infection were indicated by public TCR beta signatures.

TCRdb redid the calling of the reads with MiXCR, one entry per CDR3 protein. Of more than 300,000 distinct CDR3 sequences listed, roughly 36% are singletons. Study-wide results and limits: Within the response measured ex vivo, HLA-C-restricted CMV-specific TCR beta clonotypes were dominant. Frequencies of public TCR beta families were cumulated, and this identified carriers of CMV plus the relevant HLA.

For this clonotype: Its antigen is as yet unknown.

The TCR comes from a human donor in good health (CMV status not recorded). Some clones in this sample may be carry-over from other donors' samples. The sample consisted of cultured PBMCs, taken from culture after CMV antigen stimulation.

CDR3 sequence reads: CASSNDNEQFF. The CDR3 DNA reads TGTGCCAGCAGTAATGACAATGAGCAGTTCTTC. The chain couples TRBV6-1 to TRBJ2-1; D ambiguous. The germline CDR1 and CDR2 sequences are MNHNS and SASEGT. V was shortened by 5 bases and J by 5 bases, with 4 bases between the two germline ends. The CDR3 has 11 residues.